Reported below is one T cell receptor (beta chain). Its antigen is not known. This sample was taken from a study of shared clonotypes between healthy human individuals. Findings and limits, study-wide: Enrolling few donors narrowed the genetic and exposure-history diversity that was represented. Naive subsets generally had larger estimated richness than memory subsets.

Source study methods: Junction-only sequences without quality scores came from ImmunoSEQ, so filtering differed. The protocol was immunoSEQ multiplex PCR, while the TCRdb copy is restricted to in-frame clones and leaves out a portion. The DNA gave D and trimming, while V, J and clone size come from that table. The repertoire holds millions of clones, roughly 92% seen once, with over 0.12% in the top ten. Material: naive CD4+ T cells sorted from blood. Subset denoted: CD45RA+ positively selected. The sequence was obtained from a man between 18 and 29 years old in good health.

CDR3 sequence: CASSQSIQGNSPLHF. The DNA for the CDR3 is TGCGCCAGCAGCCAGTCTATACAGGGAAATTCACCCCTCCACTTT. The chain links TRBV4-3 to TRBJ1-6; D possibly corresponds to TRBD1 (6 bases). V lost 3 bases, J lost 7 bases, and 13 bases lay in between. The CDR3 length is 15 residues. Looked up from germline, CDR1 is LGHNA and CDR2 is YSLEER.